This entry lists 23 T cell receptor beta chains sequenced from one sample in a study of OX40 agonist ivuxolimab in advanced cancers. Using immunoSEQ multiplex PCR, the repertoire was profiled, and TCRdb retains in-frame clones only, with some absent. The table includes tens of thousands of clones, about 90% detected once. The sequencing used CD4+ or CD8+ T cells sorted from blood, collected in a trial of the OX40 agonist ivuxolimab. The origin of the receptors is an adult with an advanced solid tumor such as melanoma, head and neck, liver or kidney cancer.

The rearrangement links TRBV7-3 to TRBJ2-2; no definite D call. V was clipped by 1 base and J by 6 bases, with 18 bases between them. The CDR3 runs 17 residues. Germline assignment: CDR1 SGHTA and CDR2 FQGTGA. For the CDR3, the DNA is TGTGCCAGCAGCTTAAATCAGGTGTCCCGAGGTTCCGGGGAGCTGTTTTTT. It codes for CASSLNQVSRGSGELFF.

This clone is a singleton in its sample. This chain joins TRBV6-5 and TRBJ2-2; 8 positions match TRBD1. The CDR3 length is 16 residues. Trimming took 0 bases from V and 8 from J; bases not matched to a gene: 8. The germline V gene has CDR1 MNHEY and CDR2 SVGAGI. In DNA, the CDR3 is TGTGCCAGCAGTTACTCTCGGACAGGGAGAGTTGGGGAGCTGTTTTTT. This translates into CASSYSRTGRVGELFF.

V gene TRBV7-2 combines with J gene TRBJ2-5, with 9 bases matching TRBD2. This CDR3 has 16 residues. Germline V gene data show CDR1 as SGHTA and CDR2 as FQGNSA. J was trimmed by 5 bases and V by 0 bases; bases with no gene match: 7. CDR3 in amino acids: CASSLAFGGGAETQYF. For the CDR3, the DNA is TGTGCCAGCAGCTTAGCTTTTGGCGGGGGGGCTGAGACCCAGTACTTC.

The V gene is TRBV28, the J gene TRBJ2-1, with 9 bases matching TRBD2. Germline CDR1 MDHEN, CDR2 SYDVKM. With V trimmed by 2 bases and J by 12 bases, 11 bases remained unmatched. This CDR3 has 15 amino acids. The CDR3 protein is CASSLRGLASRVQFF. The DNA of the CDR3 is TGTGCCAGCAGTTTAAGGGGACTAGCAAGCAGGGTGCAGTTCTTC.

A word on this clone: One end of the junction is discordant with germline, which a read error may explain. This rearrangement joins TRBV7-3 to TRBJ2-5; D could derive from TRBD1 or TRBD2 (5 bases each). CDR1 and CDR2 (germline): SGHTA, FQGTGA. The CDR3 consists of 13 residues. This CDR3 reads CASSRDPQGTQYF. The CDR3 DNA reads TGTGCCAGCAGCCGGGACCCGCAAGGGACCCAGTACTTC.

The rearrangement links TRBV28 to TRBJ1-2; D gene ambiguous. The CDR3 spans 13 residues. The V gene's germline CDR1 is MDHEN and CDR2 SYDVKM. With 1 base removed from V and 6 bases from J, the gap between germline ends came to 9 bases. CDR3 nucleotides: TGTGCCAGCAGTTTATCGGGAAGCGATGGCTACACCTTC. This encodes CASSLSGSDGYTF.

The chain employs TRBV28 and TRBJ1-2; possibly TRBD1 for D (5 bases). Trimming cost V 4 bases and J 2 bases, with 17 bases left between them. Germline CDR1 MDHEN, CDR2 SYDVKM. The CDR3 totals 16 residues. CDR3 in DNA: TGTGCCAGCAGTTATGGGGCGGTCAGGGTAAACTATGGCTACACCTTC. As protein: CASSYGAVRVNYGYTF.

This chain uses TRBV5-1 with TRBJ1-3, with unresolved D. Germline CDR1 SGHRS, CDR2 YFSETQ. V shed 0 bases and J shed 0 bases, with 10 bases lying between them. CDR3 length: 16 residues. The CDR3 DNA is TGCGCCAGCAGCTTGGAGGCGAGCCGCTCTGGAAACACCATATATTTT. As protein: CASSLEASRSGNTIYF.

The DNA for the CDR3 is TGTGCCAGTAGTACCGGGACGGCCCTTTACGAGCAGTACTTC. Translation: CASSTGTALYEQYF. V is TRBV19 and J is TRBJ2-7, with D possibly called TRBD1 or TRBD2 (5 bases each). In germline, CDR1 is LNHDA, CDR2 SQIVND (reference sequence). The V end lost 4 bases, the J end lost 4 bases, and 14 bases lay between the germline ends. The CDR3 runs to 14 residues.

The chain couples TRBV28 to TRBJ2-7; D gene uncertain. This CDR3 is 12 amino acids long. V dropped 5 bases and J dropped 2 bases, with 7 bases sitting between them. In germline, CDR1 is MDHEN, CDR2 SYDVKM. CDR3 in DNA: TGTGCCAGCAGTCTCACAGCCTACGAGCAGTACTTC. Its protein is CASSLTAYEQYF.

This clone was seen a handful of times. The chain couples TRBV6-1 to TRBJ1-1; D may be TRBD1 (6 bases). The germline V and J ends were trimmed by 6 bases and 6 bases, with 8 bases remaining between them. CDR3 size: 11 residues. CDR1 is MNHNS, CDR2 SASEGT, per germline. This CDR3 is CASRRGAEAFF. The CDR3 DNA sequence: TGTGCCAGCAGGAGGGGGGCTGAAGCTTTCTTT.

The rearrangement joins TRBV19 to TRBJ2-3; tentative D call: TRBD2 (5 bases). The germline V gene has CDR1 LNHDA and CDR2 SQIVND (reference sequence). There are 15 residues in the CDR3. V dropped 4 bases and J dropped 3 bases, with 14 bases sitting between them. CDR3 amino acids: CASSTGLSVTDTQYF. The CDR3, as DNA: TGTGCCAGTAGTACAGGACTTTCGGTGACAGATACGCAGTATTTT.

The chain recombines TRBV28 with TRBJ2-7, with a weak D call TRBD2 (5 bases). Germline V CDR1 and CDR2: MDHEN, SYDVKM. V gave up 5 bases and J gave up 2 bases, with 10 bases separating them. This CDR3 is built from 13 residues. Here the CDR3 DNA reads TGTGCCAGCAGTCCCCCCGGGGCCTACGAGCAGTACTTC. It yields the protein CASSPPGAYEQYF.

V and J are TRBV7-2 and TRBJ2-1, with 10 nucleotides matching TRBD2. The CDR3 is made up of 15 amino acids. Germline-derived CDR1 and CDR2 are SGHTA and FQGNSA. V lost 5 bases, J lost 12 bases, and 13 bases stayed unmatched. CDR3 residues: CASSTQSGGAVWQFF. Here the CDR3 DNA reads TGTGCCAGCAGCACCCAAAGCGGGGGGGCCGTATGGCAGTTCTTC.

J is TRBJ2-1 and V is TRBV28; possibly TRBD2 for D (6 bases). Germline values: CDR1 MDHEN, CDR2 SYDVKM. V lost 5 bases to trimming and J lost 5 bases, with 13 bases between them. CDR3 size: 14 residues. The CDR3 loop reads CASSSTGEDNEQFF. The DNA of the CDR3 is TGTGCCAGCAGTAGCACGGGAGAGGACAATGAGCAGTTCTTC.

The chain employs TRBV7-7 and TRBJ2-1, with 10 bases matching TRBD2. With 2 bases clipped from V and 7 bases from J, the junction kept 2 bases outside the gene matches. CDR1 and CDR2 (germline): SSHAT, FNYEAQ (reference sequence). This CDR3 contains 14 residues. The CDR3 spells CASSLSGGANEQFF. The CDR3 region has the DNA TGTGCCAGCAGCTTAAGCGGGGGGGCGAATGAGCAGTTCTTC. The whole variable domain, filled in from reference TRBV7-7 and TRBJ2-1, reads GAGVSQSPRYKVTKRGQDVTLRCDPISSHATLYWYQQALGQGPEFLTYFNYEAQPDKSGLPSDRFSAERPEGSISTLTIQRTEQRDSAMYRCASSLSGGANEQFFGPGTRLTVL.

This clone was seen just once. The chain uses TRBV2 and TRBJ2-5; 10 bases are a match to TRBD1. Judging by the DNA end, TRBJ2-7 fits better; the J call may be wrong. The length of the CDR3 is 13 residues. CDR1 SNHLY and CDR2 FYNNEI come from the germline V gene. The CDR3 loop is CASSRDRGSEQYF. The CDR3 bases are TGTGCCAGCAGTCGGGACAGGGGTTCCGAGCAGTACTTC.

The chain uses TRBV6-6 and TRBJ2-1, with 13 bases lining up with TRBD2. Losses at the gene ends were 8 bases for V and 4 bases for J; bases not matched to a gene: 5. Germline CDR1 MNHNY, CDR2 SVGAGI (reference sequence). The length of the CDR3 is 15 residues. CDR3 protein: CASVGTSGAYNEQFF. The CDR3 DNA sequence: TGTGCCAGCGTTGGGACTAGCGGGGCGTACAATGAGCAGTTCTTC.

This chain's CDR3 is CASSLSGLAGQETQYF. In nucleotides, the CDR3 is TGCGCCAGCAGCTTGTCTGGACTAGCGGGCCAAGAGACCCAGTACTTC. V usage is TRBV5-1 and J usage is TRBJ2-5; 11 bases match TRBD2. Per germline, CDR1 SGHRS and CDR2 YFSETQ. This CDR3 is 16 amino acids long. V lost 1 base and J lost 1; bases outside the gene matches: 3.

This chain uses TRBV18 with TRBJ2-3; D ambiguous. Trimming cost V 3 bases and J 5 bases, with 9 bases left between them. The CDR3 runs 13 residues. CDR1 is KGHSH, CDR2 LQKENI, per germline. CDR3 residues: CASSPGSGDTQYF. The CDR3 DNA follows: TGTGCCAGCTCACCGGGGTCGGGAGATACGCAGTATTTT.

CDR3 in DNA: TGTGCCAGCAGTGTGTATCCTGAGGGCAATCAGCCCCAGCATTTT. Its translation: CASSVYPEGNQPQHF. The genes are TRBV6-1 and TRBJ1-5; no firm D call. CDR1 and CDR2 from the germline V gene are MNHNS and SASEGT. Trimming took off 4 bases at V and 2 bases at J, with 12 bases between the two ends. The CDR3 extends over 15 amino acids.

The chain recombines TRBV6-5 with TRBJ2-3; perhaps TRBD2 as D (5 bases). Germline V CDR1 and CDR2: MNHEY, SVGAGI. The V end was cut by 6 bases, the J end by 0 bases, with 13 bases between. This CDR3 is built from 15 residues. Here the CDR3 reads CASSQLVGSTDTQYF. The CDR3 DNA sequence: TGTGCCAGCAGCCAACTAGTAGGGAGCACAGATACGCAGTATTTT.

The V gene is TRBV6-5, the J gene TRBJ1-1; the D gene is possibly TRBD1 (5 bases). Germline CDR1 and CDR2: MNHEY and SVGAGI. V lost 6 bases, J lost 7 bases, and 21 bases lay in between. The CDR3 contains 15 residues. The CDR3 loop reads CASRKGQGDYGEAFF. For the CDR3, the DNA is TGTGCCAGCAGGAAAGGGCAGGGAGACTATGGTGAAGCTTTCTTT.